One T cell receptor beta chain is described in this entry. Its antigen remains unidentified. According to the germline V gene, CDR1 reads MNHEY and CDR2 reads SVGAGI. V loses 0 bases, J loses 3 bases, and the germline ends lie 2 bases apart. Spanning cysteine to phenylalanine, the CDR3 consists of 12 amino acids. Just CDR3 DNA is preserved here, 36 bases in frame from base 1. The data are from a study of cytomegalovirus exposure and HLA in healthy donors (dated 2017 in TCRdb). Describing the broader study: According to an earlier analysis of a few hundred of the donors, about 190 million T cells yielded 95 million to 140 million unique TCR beta sequences and about 300 Gb of sequence data. An early release that covered 640 HLA-typed donors contained about 290 gigabases of sequencing data and approximately 85 million unique TCR sequences. The genetic ancestry cluster associated with self-reported Caucasian donors included roughly four fifths of the 398 genotyped donors. The study was designed to test whether signatures of past pathogen exposure could be identified by cataloging public T cell receptors. The study profiled the T cell repertoires of 500 to 800 subjects by immunosequencing and related them to cytomegalovirus serostatus. Besides the first cohort of about 730 subjects, a separate validation cohort made up of 120 different subjects was used. To predict cytomegalovirus infection status, the study combined high-throughput TCR immunosequencing, statistical association of individual TCRs with disease status, and machine learning. To study patterns of TCR occurrence, a later analysis re-analyzed previously published TCR beta repertoires from just over 650 donors and added high-resolution HLA genotyping. Rather than drawing on any new phenotypic data, the later analysis identified candidate immune exposures from TCR beta sequences and the way those sequences occurred across donors. An earlier analysis of approximately 640 of the donors applied high-throughput TCR beta sequencing to assess whether each TCR beta V gene segment acted as functional or pseudogenic. Donor age, sex, ethnicity and CMV serostatus were compiled together with the repertoire data. A later genetic analysis took genome-wide SNP genotypes for about three fifths of the 666 donors and used that subset as a discovery cohort. Every repertoire in the discovery cohort had been generated on one and the same sequencing platform. HLA typing covered class I and class II loci at four-digit resolution. The number of typed donors differed by locus: roughly 629-640 for A, B, C, DRB1 and DQB1; some 500 for DQA1; about 600 for DPA1; and about 470 for DPB1. Roughly five DR-DQ haplotypes were handled as single units for association and clustering, since linkage in the cohort was strong. Among some 400 genotyped donors of the cohort, an average of about 240,000 unique TCR beta nucleotide sequences were sequenced per donor, around 20% of them non-productive.

Library preparation employed the immunoSEQ multiplex PCR assay. The multiplex PCR relied on a mix of 60 forward primers for TCR Vbeta segments and 13 reverse primers for TCR Jbeta segments. The CDR3 region of rearranged TCR beta genes was amplified from genomic DNA by a multiplex PCR assay. Amplified TCR beta libraries were sequenced as 87-base-pair reads on the Illumina HiSeq System. On the study's bioinformatics: Across the 600 to 700 repertoires, a later analysis counted about 81 million unique TCR beta chains, 9.5 million to 12 million of which were shared by at least two donors. Raw reads were error-corrected and collapsed into unique sequences by a nearest-neighbor algorithm in which closely related sequences were merged to remove PCR and sequencing errors. CDR3 sequences were aligned to IMGT reference sequences to assign V, D and J gene segments. For a sequence to be retained, a match of at least six nucleotides was required to both a V gene segment and a J gene segment. A rearrangement was called productive if the CDR3 had no stop codons and remained in frame with V and J, and every other rearrangement was called non-productive. CDR3 was defined by IMGT convention, running from the second conserved V-encoded cysteine to the conserved J-encoded phenylalanine. The earlier analysis of about 610 of the donors excluded any sequence lacking an unambiguous match to a single V gene segment. An earlier analysis of 500 to 600 of the donors classified V segments as functional when productive rearrangements were above 56.7% and as segregating when the standard deviation between donors was above 5%. A statistical classification framework was built for diagnosing cytomegalovirus status from the catalog of TCR beta chain sequences. In a later analysis, V and J genes were assigned by comparing TCR nucleotide sequences against IMGT/GENE-DB human TR gene sequences. Using the TCRdist pipeline, a later analysis assigned CDR3 sequences along with most-parsimonious VDJ recombination scenarios. A later analysis defined each TCR beta chain by its CDR3 amino acid sequence plus V-gene family, and excluded reads lacking a unique V-gene family. A later analysis removed several hundred highly shared, low-generation-probability nucleotide sequences to deal with suspected cross-contamination and a sequencing artifact. In a later analysis, a clonal expansion index was calculated for each public chain from normalized within-repertoire ranks of inferred template counts. Generation probabilities in a later analysis came from a VDJ recombination model fitted to out-of-frame rearrangements, and those results were checked against IGoR. In a later analysis, hypergeometric tests were used to score TCR-TCR, TCR-HLA and TCR-CMV co-occurrence, with a repertoire-size bias correction applied to TCR pairs. In a later analysis, false discovery rates were estimated by permuting HLA or CMV assignments 20 times. In a later analysis, co-occurring TCRs were grouped with DBSCAN, and TCRdist sequence similarity was added when clustering was performed within HLA-allele-positive subsets. Repertoires with fewer than 30,000 or more than 120,000 public chains were left out of co-occurrence clustering, as were a handful of repertoires with anomalous nucleotide sharing. TCRdb holds this immuneACCESS table with in-frame rearrangements only. Some clones are missing; in checked studies, unresolved V genes explain under half, and the rest has no known cause. V, J and clone size are those of that table, while D and trimming were read from the DNA. The table for this sample lists approximately 110,000 clones. 1% of the sample is in the top ten clones.

The investigation overall reported the following: In a later analysis, most CMV-associated TCR beta chains were found to appear HLA-restricted, with HLA associations seemingly driven largely by CMV exposure. In a later genetic analysis, fewer N-insertions in productive TCRs were reported among donors in an Asian-associated ancestry cluster than the roughly 700-donor mean. In vitro tests confirmed that a few of the cytomegalovirus-associated TCR beta chains recognize cytomegalovirus antigens. In an earlier analysis of 587 of the donors, most TCR beta V segments appeared in productive rearrangements about 87% or about 30% of the time, broadly matching IMGT annotations. A later analysis associated 16,951 TCR beta sequences with specific HLA alleles at a false discovery rate of 0.05. An association between a missense DCLRE1C variant and V-gene and J-gene trimming of TCR beta chains was found in a later genetic analysis and replicated in an independent cohort. When HLA alleles, especially DR and DQ, strongly co-occurred, TCR associations were difficult to assign to individual alleles. Because counts were too low, some 16 rarely observed V segments, including chromosome 9 orphons, were excluded from the earlier analysis of 587 of the donors. This cohort had only TCR beta chains sequenced, and the lack of alpha or paired-chain data limited which features could be detected. Immune exposure information for the cohort was limited to CMV serostatus. In both the original and validation cohorts, the classifier was reported to diagnose cytomegalovirus status with high specificity and sensitivity. The 87-base-pair reads could not distinguish some IMGT-functional V segments, including TRBV6-2 and TRBV6-3, so those segments were excluded. Compared with equally common non-associated chains, HLA-associated TCR beta chains in a later analysis were more clonally expanded and had lower generation probabilities. In a later analysis, several top co-occurrence clusters were reported to appear linked to parvovirus B19, influenza, CMV and Epstein-Barr virus. Most TCR sequences were seen in very few donors, while some public TCRs were found in many individuals. Because HLA typing was missing for some donors at each locus, association tests included only the typed subset. The sequencing pipeline was judged likely to have produced a cluster of highly shared sequence variants as a technical artifact. Correlated functional status among segregating V segments might reflect linkage disequilibrium, but an unknown experimental factor could not be ruled out. According to the authors, the approach could potentially be generalized to other disease states and immunological phenotypes. A further reported finding was that TCR beta sequences accurately predicted the HLA-A and HLA-B alleles for most subjects in the first cohort. The study gave a list of under 200 TCR beta chains associated with cytomegalovirus. According to a later analysis, TCR association rates differed among HLA loci, with DRB1 alleles showing the most associated TCRs and HLA-C alleles showing the fewest. Roughly uniform sequencing depth across donors was assumed in presence/absence analyses, although this assumption may not hold.

The cohort comprised 670 or so healthy bone marrow donors. At the time of sampling, all cohort members were nominally healthy, though unrecorded immune exposures were likely present. The donor was CMV seronegative and belonged to the group of roughly 330 seronegative cohort members. A peripheral blood sample was collected from each donor, and TCR beta sequencing was performed on peripheral blood mononuclear cells. Genomic DNA extraction from the blood cell samples was performed with the Qiagen DNeasy Blood Extraction Kit. Sequenced: PBMCs. Rearrangement joined TRBV6-5 to TRBJ2-5, with the D gene not clear enough to name. The receptor's source is a man aged 18 to 35 in good health and CMV-seronegative. The nucleotide sequence reads as follows: TGTGCCAGCAGTTACTCTAAAGAGACCCAGTACTTC. Its product reads: CASSYSKETQYF.